This T cell receptor beta chain was retrieved from a study of blood T cell repertoires in COVID-19. V was shortened by 1 base and J by 8 bases, with 12 bases between the two germline ends. The CDR3 covers 14 residues. Germline V gene data show CDR1 as LGHDT and CDR2 as YNNKEL (reference sequence). In the original processing: Reference gene primer amplification yielded estimated nucleated cell counts. Method: immunoSEQ multiplex PCR; TCRdb's copy keeps in-frame clones and lacks some. That table furnishes V, J and clone size, whereas the DNA furnished D and trimming. The table includes approximately 440,000 clones, roughly 90% detected once.

The V call is TRBV3-1 (or the pseudogene TRBV3-2), the J call TRBJ2-1; D perhaps matches TRBD2 (6 bases). Specimen: PBMCs or T cells enriched from blood (not recorded which). The clonotype was recovered from a woman aged 18 to 35 who had recovered from COVID-19. This CDR3 is CASSQGLEGDEQFF. DNA for the CDR3: TGTGCCAGCAGCCAAGGACTAGAGGGCGATGAGCAGTTCTTC.